A single sample gave rise to the 30 T cell receptor beta chains below, sequenced in a study of OX40 agonist ivuxolimab in advanced cancers. Repertoires were generated with immunoSEQ multiplex PCR, while TCRdb's copy carries only in-frame clones and drops some. Found here are roughly 20,000 clones, under 90% of them singletons; the top ten hold around 14%. This specimen was CD4+ or CD8+ T cells sorted from blood, taken in a trial of the OX40 agonist ivuxolimab. Receptor source: an adult with an advanced solid tumor such as melanoma, head and neck, liver or kidney cancer.

The chain couples TRBV2 to TRBJ1-2, with 11 bases identical to TRBD1. There are 14 residues in the CDR3. The V gene's germline CDR1 is SNHLY and CDR2 FYNNEI. Losses at the gene ends were 5 bases for V and 3 bases for J; bases not matched to a gene: 2. This chain's CDR3 is CASSRDRGDYGYTF. The CDR3 DNA sequence: TGTGCCAGCAGTAGGGACAGGGGGGACTATGGCTACACCTTC. The full variable domain, completed using reference TRBV2 and TRBJ1-2, is EPEVTQTPSHQVTQMGQEVILRCVPISNHLYFYWYRQILGQKVEFLVSFYNNEISEKSEIFDDQFSVERPDGSNFTLKIRSTKLEDSAMYFCASSRDRGDYGYTFGSGTRLTVV.

The chain carries TRBV2 and TRBJ1-2; 9 bases map to TRBD1. V shed 6 bases, J shed 8 bases, and the junction held 7 bases outside the gene matches. CDR3 length: 13 amino acids. Looked up from germline, CDR1 is SNHLY and CDR2 is FYNNEI. The CDR3 protein is CASRTGQGNGYTF. DNA of the CDR3: TGTGCCAGCAGGACGGGACAGGGAAACGGCTACACCTTC. Based on the CDR3 plus reference TRBV2 and TRBJ1-2, the full variable domain is EPEVTQTPSHQVTQMGQEVILRCVPISNHLYFYWYRQILGQKVEFLVSFYNNEISEKSEIFDDQFSVERPDGSNFTLKIRSTKLEDSAMYFCASRTGQGNGYTFGSGTRLTVV.

The V gene is TRBV28, the J gene TRBJ1-4; D unclear. Germline loops: CDR1 MDHEN, CDR2 SYDVKM. V was shortened by 3 bases and J by 4 bases, with 9 bases between the two germline ends. The CDR3 is 14 residues long. The CDR3 DNA is TGTGCCAGCAGTTTTGAGTCCGGTAATGAAAAACTGTTTTTT. This encodes CASSFESGNEKLFF. Based on the CDR3 plus reference TRBV28 and TRBJ1-4, the full variable domain is DVKVTQSSRYLVKRTGEKVFLECVQDMDHENMFWYRQDPGLGLRLIYFSYDVKMKEKGDIPEGYSVSREKKERFSLILESASTNQTSMYLCASSFESGNEKLFFGSGTQLSVL.

CDR3 sequence (DNA): TGTGCCAGTAAAGTTGAGGTACAGGGGGCTAATCAGCCCCAGCATTTT. Protein: CASKVEVQGANQPQHF. The gene calls are TRBV19 and TRBJ1-5; 9 bases fit TRBD1. The CDR3 is 16 residues long. Losses at the gene ends were 7 bases for V and 4 bases for J; bases not matched to a gene: 11. From germline, CDR1 is LNHDA and CDR2 SQIVND (reference sequence).

V usage is TRBV6-6 and J usage is TRBJ1-1; 9 bases fit TRBD1. Germline V gives CDR1 MNHNY, CDR2 SVGAGI (reference sequence). There are 16 residues in the CDR3. With 6 bases clipped from V and 1 base from J, the junction kept 9 bases outside the gene matches. CDR3 nucleotide sequence: TGTGCCAGCAGAACTGACCCGGGACAGGGGAACACTGAAGCTTTCTTT. It is translated as CASRTDPGQGNTEAFF.

The chain couples TRBV5-1 to TRBJ1-5, with TRBD1 identical over 7 bases. The V gene's germline CDR1 is SGHRS and CDR2 YFSETQ. V was pared by 4 bases and J by 5 bases, with 3 bases of the junction left unmatched. The CDR3 has 13 residues. The CDR3 DNA is TGCGCCAGCAGCCAGGGGGTGGATCAGCCCCAGCATTTT. Translated: CASSQGVDQPQHF.

Only a few counts were recorded for this clone. This chain uses TRBV7-3 with TRBJ2-3; D is ambiguous. V was clipped by 3 bases and J by 3 bases, with 7 bases between them. This CDR3 spans 13 amino acids. Germline V CDR1 and CDR2: SGHTA, FQGTGA. CDR3 DNA sequence: TGTGCCAGCAGCTTTTATCAGACAGATACGCAGTATTTT. Protein product: CASSFYQTDTQYF.

The chain carries TRBV7-9 and TRBJ1-3, with D possibly TRBD1 on 6 matching bases. V was shortened by 1 base and J by 0 bases, with 7 bases between the two germline ends. The CDR3 runs to 15 residues. Germline values: CDR1 SEHNR, CDR2 FQNEAQ (reference sequence). The CDR3, as DNA: TGTGCCAGCAGCTTAGTGGGGGCCTCTGGAAACACCATATATTTT. As protein: CASSLVGASGNTIYF.

The V call is TRBV19, the J call TRBJ2-1; the D gene is possibly TRBD2 (6 bases). Germline CDR1 and CDR2: LNHDA and SQIVND (reference sequence). This CDR3 is 13 amino acids long. The ends were cut back, 10 bases at V and 9 bases at J, with 19 bases in the middle. The CDR3 region has the DNA TGTGCCACCTCTGCGGGGCCGAGGGGTGAGCAGTTCTTC. Encoded protein: CATSAGPRGEQFF.

The rearrangement uses TRBV6-5 and TRBJ2-1; unclear D gene. CDR1 is MNHEY, CDR2 SVGAGI, per germline. The CDR3 consists of 13 residues. Trimming took 0 bases from V and 6 from J, leaving 6 bases between them. CDR3 loop: CASSYSPTNEQFF. The DNA for the CDR3 is TGTGCCAGCAGTTACTCCCCCACCAATGAGCAGTTCTTC.

The chain carries TRBV6-1 and TRBJ1-5; D not certain. The CDR3 is 14 residues long. CDR1 is MNHNS and CDR2 is SASEGT in the germline V gene. The germline V and J ends were trimmed by 4 bases and 4 bases, with 11 bases remaining between them. CDR3 DNA: TGTGCCAGCAGTGTAACGGACCCTAATCAGCCCCAGCATTTT. Translating gives CASSVTDPNQPQHF.

DNA for the CDR3: TGTGCCAGCAGTTATTCCCCGGACAATGAGCAGTTCTTC. Translated: CASSYSPDNEQFF. This chain links TRBV6-5 with TRBJ2-1; no firm D call. CDR3 size: 13 residues. Germline CDR1 and CDR2: MNHEY and SVGAGI. Trimming pared 3 bases from V and 5 bases from J, leaving 8 bases between.

This clone is judged medium-sized. The chain couples TRBV30 to TRBJ2-7; the D gene is possibly TRBD1 (5 bases). The V gene's germline CDR1 is GTSNPN and CDR2 SVGIG (reference sequence). V shed 1 base and J shed 6 bases, with 16 bases lying between them. This CDR3 has 14 amino acids. CDR3 sequence: CAWSEGSLVGEQYF. The CDR3, as DNA: TGTGCCTGGAGTGAGGGGTCCCTCGTTGGCGAGCAGTACTTC.

The chain is built from TRBV7-2 and TRBJ2-1; TRBD2 aligns across 8 bases. The germline V gene has CDR1 SGHTA and CDR2 FQGNSA. V gave up 5 bases and J gave up 2 bases; unmatched junction bases: 8. The CDR3 covers 16 residues. This chain's CDR3 is CASSRRLATTYNEQFF. The DNA of the CDR3 is TGTGCCAGCAGCCGAAGACTAGCGACTACCTACAATGAGCAGTTCTTC.

The V gene is TRBV28, the J gene TRBJ2-7; 11 bases are shared with TRBD2. The CDR3 loop spans 18 amino acids. Germline V lookup: CDR1 MDHEN, CDR2 SYDVKM. After removal of 8 bases from V and 1 base from J, the junction contained 16 bases not matched to a gene. In DNA, the CDR3 is TGTGCCAGCCGGCCACAGGGGCTAGGACTAGCGGGTTCCTACGAGCAGTACTTC. Amino acid sequence: CASRPQGLGLAGSYEQYF.

The chain carries TRBV7-9 and TRBJ2-7, with D possibly TRBD1 on 6 matching bases. The CDR3 is made up of 13 amino acids. The germline gives CDR1 SEHNR, CDR2 FQNEAQ (reference sequence). Trimming took 4 bases from V and 3 from J, leaving 10 bases between them. The CDR3 is CASSYEGGYEQYF. The CDR3 nucleotides read TGTGCCAGCAGCTACGAAGGGGGCTACGAGCAGTACTTC. Combining the CDR3 with reference TRBV7-9 and TRBJ2-7 gives the whole variable domain DTGVSQNPRHKITKRGQNVTFRCDPISEHNRLYWYRQTLGQGPEFLTYFQNEAQLEKSRLLSDRFSAERPKGSFSTLEIQRTEQGDSAMYLCASSYEGGYEQYFGPGTRLTVT.

The count of this clone is one. V gene TRBV6-1 combines with J gene TRBJ1-5; D is unclear. Germline CDR1 and CDR2: MNHNS and SASEGT. The V gene lost 6 bases and the J gene lost 3 bases, with 12 bases spanning the gap. CDR3 length: 14 amino acids. The CDR3 sequence is CASSLQHTNQPQHF. Here the CDR3 DNA reads TGTGCCAGCAGCTTACAGCACACCAATCAGCCCCAGCATTTT.

This clone appeared a few times. This rearrangement joins TRBV6-1 to TRBJ2-5; D may be TRBD1 or TRBD2 (5 bases each). This CDR3 is built from 15 residues. Germline loops: CDR1 MNHNS, CDR2 SASEGT. Trimming pared 7 bases from V and 1 base from J, leaving 16 bases between. The CDR3 DNA reads as TGTGCCAGCAACTTCCTATCGGGGCTCCAAGAGACCCAGTACTTC. Residues: CASNFLSGLQETQYF.

The gene calls are TRBV11-2 and TRBJ2-7; D gene uncertain. CDR3 length: 16 amino acids. Germline V gives CDR1 SGHAT, CDR2 FQNNGV. Trimming left V 1 base short and J 0 bases short, with 13 bases between. Here the CDR3 reads CASSLAVPERSYEQYF. The CDR3 DNA is TGTGCCAGCAGCTTAGCGGTCCCAGAGCGCTCCTACGAGCAGTACTTC.

The V gene is TRBV15, the J gene TRBJ2-7, with 8 bases fitting TRBD1. The CDR3 length is 16 residues. V trimming: 4 bases; J trimming: 2 bases; junction bases outside the gene matches: 10. The germline V gene has CDR1 LNHNV and CDR2 YYDKDF (reference sequence). In nucleotides, the CDR3 is TGTGCCACCAGCAAAGCAACCCGGGACAGGACCTACGAGCAGTACTTC. It translates to CATSKATRDRTYEQYF.

V gene TRBV5-6 combines with J gene TRBJ2-7; TRBD1 matches 7 bases. The germline CDR1 and CDR2 sequences are SGHDT and YYEEEE. The CDR3 length is 12 residues. Trimming at V came to 4 bases and at J to 8 bases, leaving 6 bases not matched to a gene. The CDR3 DNA follows: TGTGCCAGCAGCAACGGACAGGCTCAGCAGTACTTC. It specifies CASSNGQAQQYF. The full variable domain, in which reference TRBV5-6 and TRBJ2-7 provide the parts outside the CDR3, is DAGVTQSPTHLIKTRGQQVTLRCSPKSGHDTVSWYQQALGQGPQFIFQYYEEEERQRGNFPDRFSGHQFPNYSSELNVNALLLGDSALYLCASSNGQAQQYFGPGTRLTVT.

This chain links TRBV5-1 with TRBJ1-2; 7 positions agree with TRBD1. CDR3 size: 17 residues. The germline CDR1 and CDR2 sequences are SGHRS and YFSETQ. V shed 0 bases and J 1 base; nucleotides not matched to a gene: 9. The CDR3 spells CASSLGVTGTINYGYTF. The CDR3, as DNA: TGCGCCAGCAGCTTGGGAGTGACAGGGACTATTAACTATGGCTACACCTTC.

In this sample, this clone is medium-sized. The CDR3 bases are TGCGCCAGCAGCTTGGATTTGGGGGCCGCCGGGGAGCTGTTTTTT. This gives the protein CASSLDLGAAGELFF. The V gene is TRBV5-1, the J gene TRBJ2-2, with D maybe TRBD1 (6 bases). The V gene's germline CDR1 is SGHRS and CDR2 YFSETQ. V lost 0 bases and J lost 6, with 12 bases in between. The CDR3 contains 15 residues.

The chain joins TRBV5-6 to TRBJ2-5; no reliable D call. V was trimmed by 4 bases and J by 2 bases, leaving 3 bases between them. The CDR3 extends over 11 amino acids. Per germline, CDR1 SGHDT and CDR2 YYEEEE. The CDR3: CASSRQETQYF. CDR3 DNA sequence: TGTGCCAGCAGCCGACAAGAGACCCAGTACTTC. Full variable domain (outside the CDR3, taken from reference TRBV5-6 and TRBJ2-5): DAGVTQSPTHLIKTRGQQVTLRCSPKSGHDTVSWYQQALGQGPQFIFQYYEEEERQRGNFPDRFSGHQFPNYSSELNVNALLLGDSALYLCASSRQETQYFGPGTRLLVL.

The sample holds a few counts of this clone. The rearrangement uses TRBV7-9 and TRBJ2-5; D might be TRBD2 (5 bases). The germline V gene has CDR1 SEHNR and CDR2 FQNEAQ (reference sequence). CDR3 size: 13 residues. V was shortened by 3 bases and J by 5 bases, with 10 bases between the two germline ends. DNA for the CDR3: TGTGCCAGCAGCTTTGAGGGCGTGGAGACCCAGTACTTC. Its translation: CASSFEGVETQYF.

V gene TRBV19 combines with J gene TRBJ2-1; 9 nucleotides align to TRBD2. The V gene end was trimmed by 7 bases and the J gene end by 2 bases; junction bases not matched to a gene: 0. This CDR3 is 13 amino acids long. CDR1 LNHDA and CDR2 SQIVND come from the germline V gene (reference sequence). The CDR3 protein is CASTSGTYNEQFF. The CDR3 DNA is TGTGCCAGTACTAGCGGGACCTACAATGAGCAGTTCTTC.

The gene calls are TRBV7-2 and TRBJ1-1; D might be TRBD1 (6 bases). The V gene lost 5 bases and the J gene lost 3 bases, with 13 bases spanning the gap. Germline V gene data show CDR1 as SGHTA and CDR2 as FQGNSA. The CDR3 has 14 amino acids. This CDR3 reads CASSGGQVHTEAFF. The CDR3 DNA follows: TGTGCCAGCAGCGGGGGACAAGTTCACACTGAAGCTTTCTTT.

The chain carries TRBV28 and TRBJ1-2; 9 nucleotides align to TRBD1. V lost 4 bases to trimming and J lost 7 bases; unmatched junction nucleotides: 7. The CDR3 totals 14 residues. Germline V gives CDR1 MDHEN, CDR2 SYDVKM. The CDR3 DNA reads TGTGCCAGCAGTTCCCCCGACAGGGGGGGTGGCTACACCTTC. Its protein is CASSSPDRGGGYTF.

This chain connects TRBV28 to TRBJ1-4; D unclear. This CDR3 spans 15 amino acids. V was trimmed by 2 bases and J by 3 bases, leaving 10 bases between them. Germline CDR1 MDHEN, CDR2 SYDVKM. The DNA for the CDR3 is TGTGCCAGCAGTTTAGTTGGGCCAGCTAATGAAAAACTGTTTTTT. It encodes CASSLVGPANEKLFF.

The chain uses TRBV6-5 and TRBJ2-4; D unresolved. Germline lookup yields CDR1 MNHEY and CDR2 SVGAGI. Between the trimmed V and J ends, which lost 2 bases and 5 bases, there was a span of 13 bases. CDR3 length: 15 amino acids. The CDR3 nucleotides are TGTGCCAGCAGTTACAGTAGGGCAGGTCAAAACATTCAGTACTTC. It codes for CASSYSRAGQNIQYF.